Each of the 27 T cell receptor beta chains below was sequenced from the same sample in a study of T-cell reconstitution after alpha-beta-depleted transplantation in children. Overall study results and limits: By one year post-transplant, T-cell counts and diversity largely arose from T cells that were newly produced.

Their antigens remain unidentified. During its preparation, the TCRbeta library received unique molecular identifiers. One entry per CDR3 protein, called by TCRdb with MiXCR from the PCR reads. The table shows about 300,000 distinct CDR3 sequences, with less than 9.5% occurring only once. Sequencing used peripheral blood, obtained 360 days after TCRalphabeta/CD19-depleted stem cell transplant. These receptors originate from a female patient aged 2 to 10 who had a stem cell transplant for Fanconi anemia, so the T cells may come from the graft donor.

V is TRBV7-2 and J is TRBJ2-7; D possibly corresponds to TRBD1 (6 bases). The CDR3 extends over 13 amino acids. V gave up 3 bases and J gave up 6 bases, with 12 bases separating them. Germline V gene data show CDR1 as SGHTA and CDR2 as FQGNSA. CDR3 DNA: TGTGCCAGCAGCTTTGGGGGCCCCTCCGAGCAGTACTTC. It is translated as CASSFGGPSEQYF.

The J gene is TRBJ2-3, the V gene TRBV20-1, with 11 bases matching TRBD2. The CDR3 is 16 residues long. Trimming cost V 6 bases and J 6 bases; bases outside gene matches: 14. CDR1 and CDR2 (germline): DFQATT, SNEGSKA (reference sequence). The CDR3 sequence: CSASLAGGRKWDTQYF. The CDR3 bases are TGCAGTGCCAGCTTAGCGGGGGGGCGGAAATGGGATACGCAGTATTTT.

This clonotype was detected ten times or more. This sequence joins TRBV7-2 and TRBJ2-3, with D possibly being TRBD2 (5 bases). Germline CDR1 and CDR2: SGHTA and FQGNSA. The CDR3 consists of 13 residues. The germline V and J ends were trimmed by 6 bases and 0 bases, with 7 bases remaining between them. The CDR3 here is CASRGGSTDTQYF. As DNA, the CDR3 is TGTGCCAGCAGAGGCGGGAGCACAGATACGCAGTATTTT.

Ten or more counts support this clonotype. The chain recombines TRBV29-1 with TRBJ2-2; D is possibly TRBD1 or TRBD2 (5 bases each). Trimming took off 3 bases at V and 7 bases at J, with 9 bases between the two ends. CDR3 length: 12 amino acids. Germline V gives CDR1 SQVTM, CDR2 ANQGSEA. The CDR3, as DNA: TGCAGCGTTGAGGGGGTCTTCGGGGAGCTGTTTTTT. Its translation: CSVEGVFGELFF.

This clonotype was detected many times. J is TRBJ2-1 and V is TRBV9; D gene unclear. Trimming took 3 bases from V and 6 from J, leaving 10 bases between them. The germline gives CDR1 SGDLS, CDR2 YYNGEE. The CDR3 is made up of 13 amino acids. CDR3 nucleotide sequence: TGTGCCAGCAGCGGCGACATCCTCAATGAGCAGTTCTTC. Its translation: CASSGDILNEQFF.

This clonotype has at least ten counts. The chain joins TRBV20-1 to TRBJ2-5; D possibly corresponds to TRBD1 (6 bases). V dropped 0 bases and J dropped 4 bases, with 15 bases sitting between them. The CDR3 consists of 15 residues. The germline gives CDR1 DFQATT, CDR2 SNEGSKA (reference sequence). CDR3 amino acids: CSARDQRTAAETQYF. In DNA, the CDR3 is TGCAGTGCTAGAGACCAAAGGACAGCCGCAGAGACCCAGTACTTC.

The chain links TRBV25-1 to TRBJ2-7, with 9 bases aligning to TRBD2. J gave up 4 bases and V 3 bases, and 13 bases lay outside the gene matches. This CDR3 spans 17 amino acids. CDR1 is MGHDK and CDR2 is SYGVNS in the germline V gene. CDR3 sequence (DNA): TGTGCCAGCAGTGACCAAGCGGGGGGTAGCGCTTCGTACGAGCAGTACTTC. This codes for CASSDQAGGSASYEQYF.

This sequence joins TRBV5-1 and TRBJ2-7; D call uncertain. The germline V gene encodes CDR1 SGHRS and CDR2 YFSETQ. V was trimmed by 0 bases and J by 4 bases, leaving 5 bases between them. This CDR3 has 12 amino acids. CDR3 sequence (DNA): TGCGCCAGCAGCTTGGGTAAATACGAGCAGTACTTC. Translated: CASSLGKYEQYF.

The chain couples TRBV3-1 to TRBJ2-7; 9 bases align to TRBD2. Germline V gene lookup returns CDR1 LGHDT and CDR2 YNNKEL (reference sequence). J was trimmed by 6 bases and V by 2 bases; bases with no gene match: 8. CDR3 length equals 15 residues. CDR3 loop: CASSQKAGGPSEQYF. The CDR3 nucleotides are TGTGCCAGCAGCCAAAAGGCGGGAGGGCCGTCCGAGCAGTACTTC.

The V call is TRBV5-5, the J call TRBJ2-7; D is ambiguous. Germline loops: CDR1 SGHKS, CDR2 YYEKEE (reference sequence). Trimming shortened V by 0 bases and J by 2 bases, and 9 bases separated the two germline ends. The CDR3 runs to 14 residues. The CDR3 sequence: CASSLDGPPYEQYF. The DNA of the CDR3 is TGTGCCAGCAGCTTGGATGGACCTCCCTACGAGCAGTACTTC.

In DNA, the CDR3 is TGCAGTGCTACTTTAAGTGGGGCCAACGTCCTGACTTTC. Amino acid sequence: CSATLSGANVLTF. V is TRBV20-1 and J is TRBJ2-6; D is undetermined. Looked up from germline, CDR1 is DFQATT and CDR2 is SNEGSKA (reference sequence). Trimming removed 4 bases from V and 3 bases from J, with 7 bases in between. The CDR3 consists of 13 residues.

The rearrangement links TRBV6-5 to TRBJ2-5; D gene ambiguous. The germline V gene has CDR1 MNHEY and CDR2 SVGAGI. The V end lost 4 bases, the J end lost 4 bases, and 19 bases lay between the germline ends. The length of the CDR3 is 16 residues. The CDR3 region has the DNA TGTGCCAGCAGTTTTTCCGCGCGAGGAGTGGGAGAGACCCAGTACTTC. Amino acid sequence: CASSFSARGVGETQYF.

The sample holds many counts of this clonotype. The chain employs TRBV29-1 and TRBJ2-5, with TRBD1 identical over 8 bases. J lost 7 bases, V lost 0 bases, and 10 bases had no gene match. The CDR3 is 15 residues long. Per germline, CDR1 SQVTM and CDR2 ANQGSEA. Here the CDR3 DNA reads TGCAGCGTTGAAGATCGGGACAGGCCCCCGGGGACCCAGTACTTC. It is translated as CSVEDRDRPPGTQYF. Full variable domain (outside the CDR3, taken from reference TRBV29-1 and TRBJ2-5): SAVISQKPSRDICQRGTSLTIQCQVDSQVTMMFWYRQQPGQSLTLIATANQGSEATYESGFVIDKFPISRPNLTFSTLTVSNMSPEDSSIYLCSVEDRDRPPGTQYFGPGTRLLVL.

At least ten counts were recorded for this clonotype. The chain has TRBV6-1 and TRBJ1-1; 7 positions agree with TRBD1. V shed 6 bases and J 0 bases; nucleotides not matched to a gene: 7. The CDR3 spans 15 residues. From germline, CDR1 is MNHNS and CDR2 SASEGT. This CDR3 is CASSRQGSMNTEAFF. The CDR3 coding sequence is TGTGCCAGCAGCAGACAGGGATCGATGAACACTGAAGCTTTCTTT.

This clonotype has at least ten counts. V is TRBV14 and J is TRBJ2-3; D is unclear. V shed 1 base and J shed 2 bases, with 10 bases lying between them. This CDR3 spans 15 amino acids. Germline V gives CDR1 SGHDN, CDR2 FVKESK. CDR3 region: CASSQGLTHTDTQYF. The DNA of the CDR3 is TGTGCCAGCAGCCAAGGCCTAACTCACACAGATACGCAGTATTTT.

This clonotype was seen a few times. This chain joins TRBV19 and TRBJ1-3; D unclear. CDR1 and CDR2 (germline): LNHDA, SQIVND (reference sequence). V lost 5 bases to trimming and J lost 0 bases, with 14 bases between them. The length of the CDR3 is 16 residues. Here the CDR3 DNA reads TGTGCCAGTAGTTACTTACCCGGAAGCTCTGGAAACACCATATATTTT. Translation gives CASSYLPGSSGNTIYF.

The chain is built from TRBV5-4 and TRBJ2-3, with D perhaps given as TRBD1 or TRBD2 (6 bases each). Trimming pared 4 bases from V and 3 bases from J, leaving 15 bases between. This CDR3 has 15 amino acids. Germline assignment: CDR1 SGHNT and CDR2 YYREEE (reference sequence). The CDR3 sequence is CASSPYRGVTDTQYF. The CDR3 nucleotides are TGTGCCAGCAGCCCCTATAGGGGGGTGACAGATACGCAGTATTTT.

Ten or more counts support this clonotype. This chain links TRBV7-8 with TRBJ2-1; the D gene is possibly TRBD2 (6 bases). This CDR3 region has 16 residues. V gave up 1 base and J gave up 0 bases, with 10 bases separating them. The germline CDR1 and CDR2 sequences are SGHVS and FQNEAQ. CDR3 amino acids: CASSLVGLLSYNEQFF. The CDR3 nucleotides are TGTGCCAGCAGCTTAGTGGGACTCCTCTCCTACAATGAGCAGTTCTTC.

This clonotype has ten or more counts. The CDR3 DNA sequence: TGTGCCAGCAGTGGAAGCTTGAACACTGAAGCTTTCTTT. Its translation: CASSGSLNTEAFF. The chain couples TRBV12-3 or TRBV12-4 to TRBJ1-1; no reliable D call. The CDR3 sequence is 13 residues long. Trimming took off 5 bases at V and 0 bases at J, with 7 bases between the two ends.

The CDR3, as DNA: TGCGCCAGCAGCTTGGGGTCCCAGGGGGAGACCCAGTACTTC. This encodes CASSLGSQGETQYF. The chain couples TRBV5-1 to TRBJ2-5, with D maybe TRBD1 (6 bases). Germline CDR1 and CDR2: SGHRS and YFSETQ. The V gene lost 0 bases and the J gene lost 5 bases, with 11 bases spanning the gap. The CDR3 totals 14 residues.

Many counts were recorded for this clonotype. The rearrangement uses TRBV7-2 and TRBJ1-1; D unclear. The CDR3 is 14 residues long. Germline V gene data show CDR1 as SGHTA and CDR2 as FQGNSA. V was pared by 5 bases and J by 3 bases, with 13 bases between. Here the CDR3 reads CASSPVSRDTEAFF. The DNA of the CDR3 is TGTGCCAGCAGCCCTGTATCCCGGGACACTGAAGCTTTCTTT.

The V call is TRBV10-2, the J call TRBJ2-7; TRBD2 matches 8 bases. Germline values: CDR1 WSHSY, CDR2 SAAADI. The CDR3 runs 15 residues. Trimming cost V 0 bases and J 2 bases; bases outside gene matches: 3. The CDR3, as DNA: TGCGCCAGCAGTGAGTCCCGCGGGGGGCCCTACGAGCAGTACGTC. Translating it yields CASSESRGGPYEQYV.

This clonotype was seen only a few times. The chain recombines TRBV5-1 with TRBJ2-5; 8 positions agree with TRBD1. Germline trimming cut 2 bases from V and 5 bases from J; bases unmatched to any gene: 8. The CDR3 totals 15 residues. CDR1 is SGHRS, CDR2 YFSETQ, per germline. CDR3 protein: CASSFFGTGPETQYF. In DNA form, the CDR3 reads TGCGCCAGCAGCTTTTTTGGGACAGGCCCTGAGACCCAGTACTTC.

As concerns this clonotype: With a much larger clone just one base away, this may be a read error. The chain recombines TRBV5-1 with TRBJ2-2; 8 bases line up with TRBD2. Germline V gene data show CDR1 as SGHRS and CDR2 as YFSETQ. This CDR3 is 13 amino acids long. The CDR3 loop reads CASRGLAFGELYF. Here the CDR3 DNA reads TGCGCCAGCAGAGGACTAGCTTTCGGGGAGCTGTATTTT.

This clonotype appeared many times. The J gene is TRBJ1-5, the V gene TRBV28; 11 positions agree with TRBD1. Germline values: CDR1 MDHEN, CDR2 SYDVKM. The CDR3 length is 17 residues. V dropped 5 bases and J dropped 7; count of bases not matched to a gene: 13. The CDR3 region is CASSPPRGQGVRQPQHF. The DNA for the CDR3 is TGTGCCAGCAGTCCCCCTCGGGGACAGGGGGTAAGGCAGCCCCAGCATTTT.

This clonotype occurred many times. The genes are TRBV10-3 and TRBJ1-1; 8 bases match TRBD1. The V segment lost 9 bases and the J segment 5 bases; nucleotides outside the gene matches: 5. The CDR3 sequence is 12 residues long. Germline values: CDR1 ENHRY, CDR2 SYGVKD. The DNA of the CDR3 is TGTGCCATGCAGGGGGCGCGGACTGAAGCTTTCTTT. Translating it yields CAMQGARTEAFF.

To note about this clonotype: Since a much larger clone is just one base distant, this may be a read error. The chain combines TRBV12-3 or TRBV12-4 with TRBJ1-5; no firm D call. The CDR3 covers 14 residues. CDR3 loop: CASSFRAWDHPQHF. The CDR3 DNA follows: TGTGCCAGCAGTTTTAGGGCATGGGATCATCCCCAGCATTTT.